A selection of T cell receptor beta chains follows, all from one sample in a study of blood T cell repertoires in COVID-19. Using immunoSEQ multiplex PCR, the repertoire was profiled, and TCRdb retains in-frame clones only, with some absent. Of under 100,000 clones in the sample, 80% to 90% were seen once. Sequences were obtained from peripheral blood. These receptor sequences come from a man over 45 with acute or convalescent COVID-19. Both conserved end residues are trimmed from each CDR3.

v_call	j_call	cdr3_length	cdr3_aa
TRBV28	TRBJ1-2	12	ASTPLTVSGGYT
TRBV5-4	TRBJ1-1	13	ASSPATRDSTEAF
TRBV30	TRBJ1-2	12	ARTSGTLLHGYT
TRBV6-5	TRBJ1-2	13	ASSSQAGTSYGYT
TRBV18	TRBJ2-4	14	ASSPPQRGAGNIQY
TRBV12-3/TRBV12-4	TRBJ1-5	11	ASSREIGEPQH
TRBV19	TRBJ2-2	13	ASTPTALNTGELF
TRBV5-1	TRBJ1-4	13	ASSLNGQGNEKLF
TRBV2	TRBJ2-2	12	AKARDSNTGELF
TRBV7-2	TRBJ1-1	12	ASSLAAGTGEAF
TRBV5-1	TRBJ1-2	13	ASSLTPGTIYGYT
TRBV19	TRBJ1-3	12	ASHPTGSGNTIY
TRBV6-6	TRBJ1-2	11	ASSTTGDYGYT
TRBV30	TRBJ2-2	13	ASRLGGGQGGELF
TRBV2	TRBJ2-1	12	ASSEGQGVNEQF
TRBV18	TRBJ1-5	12	ASSRGQGYQPQH
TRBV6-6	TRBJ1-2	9	ASLSGYGYT
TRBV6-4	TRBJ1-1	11	ASSSEMNTEAF
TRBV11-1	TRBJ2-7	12	ASSLGRGPYEQY
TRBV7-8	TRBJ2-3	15	ASSSGLAGGLTDTQY
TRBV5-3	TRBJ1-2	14	ARSMGQGLGNYGYT
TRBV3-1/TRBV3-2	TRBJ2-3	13	ASSQVSGIADTQY
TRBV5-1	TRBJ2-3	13	ASSHTPQGTDTQY
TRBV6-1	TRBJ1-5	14	ASSELLGEANQPQH
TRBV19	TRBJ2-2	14	ATATRGRGSAGELF
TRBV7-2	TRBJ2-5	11	ASSLPSQETQY
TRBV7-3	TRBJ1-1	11	ASSQTGYTEAF
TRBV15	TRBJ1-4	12	ATSIGTGGEKLF
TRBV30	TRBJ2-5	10	AWSVLRGTQY
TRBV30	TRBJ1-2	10	AWSVNRDGYT
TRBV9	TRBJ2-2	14	ASSSSGGAGTGELF
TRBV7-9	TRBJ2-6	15	ASSLRAGGSGANVLT
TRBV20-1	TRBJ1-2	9	RGGGGGGYT
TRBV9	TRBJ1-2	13	ASSGSTEFNYGYT
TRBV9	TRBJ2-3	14	ASSVIPTGSTDTQY
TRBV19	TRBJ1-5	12	ASSQQVEGQPQH
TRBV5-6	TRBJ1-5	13	ASSLSRASNQPQH
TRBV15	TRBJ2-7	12	ATSRQGQNYEQY
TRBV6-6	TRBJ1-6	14	ASSRQASSYNSPLH
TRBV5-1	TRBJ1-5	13	ASSYTGDSNQPQH
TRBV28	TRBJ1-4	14	ASRSSRQGLLEKLF
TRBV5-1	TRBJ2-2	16	ASSSTGLAGGNTGELF
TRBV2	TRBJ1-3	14	ASSGGQSGSGNTIY
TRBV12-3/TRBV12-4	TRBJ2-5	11	ASSIGLVETQY
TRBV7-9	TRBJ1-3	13	ASSIVETGGNTIY
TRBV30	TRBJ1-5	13	AWSVGAGRNQPQH
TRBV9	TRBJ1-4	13	ASSVDPATNEKLF
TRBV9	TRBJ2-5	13	ASSVEEFPFETQY
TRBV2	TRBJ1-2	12	ASQKDSANYGYT
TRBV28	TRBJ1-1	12	ASRPDRGSPEAF
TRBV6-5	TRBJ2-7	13	ASRDEAGLSYEQY
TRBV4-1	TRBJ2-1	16	ASSQDPAGTSSYNEQF
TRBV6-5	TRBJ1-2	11	ASKPGQVYGYT
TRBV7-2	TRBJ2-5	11	ASTPPGEETQY
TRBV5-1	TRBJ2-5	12	ASSLVSPQETQY